Shown below are 20 T cell receptor beta chains from a single sample sequenced in a study of siplizumab effects on memory and regulatory T cells. Clones were read by immunoSEQ multiplex PCR, and TCRdb kept only the in-frame ones, dropping some. This table has some 110,000 clones, about 94% appearing once. Sequences were obtained from non-Treg CD4+ T cells sorted from blood. Receptor source: a human donor in good health.

The CDR3 region has the DNA TGTGCCATATCGACTAGCGGGGGAAGTGGGACCCAGTACTTC. Amino acid sequence: CAISTSGGSGTQYF. The chain has TRBV6-1 and TRBJ2-5; 12 bases agree with TRBD2. V lost 10 bases and J lost 7; bases outside the gene matches: 10. This CDR3 is built from 14 residues. The germline V gene has CDR1 MNHNS and CDR2 SASEGT.

V gene TRBV2 combines with J gene TRBJ1-1; D remains unclear. This CDR3 comprises 15 residues. Germline V gene lookup returns CDR1 SNHLY and CDR2 FYNNEI. V was trimmed by 1 base and J by 1 base, leaving 10 bases between them. The CDR3 nucleotides read TGTGCCAGCAGTGAAGAAGCTAGAGAGAACACTGAAGCTTTCTTT. It yields the protein CASSEEARENTEAFF.

The rearrangement uses TRBV19 and TRBJ1-2; unclear D gene. Germline-derived CDR1 and CDR2 are LNHDA and SQIVND (reference sequence). The CDR3 is 15 amino acids. Trimming shortened V by 0 bases and J by 7 bases, and 15 bases separated the two germline ends. The CDR3 coding sequence is TGTGCCAGTAGTATAGATCCTTCCGGCTTTGGTGGCTACACCTTC. Protein sequence: CASSIDPSGFGGYTF.

The genes are TRBV11-2 and TRBJ1-1; no clear D. Trimming took off 2 bases at V and 1 base at J, with 8 bases between the two ends. Per the germline V gene, CDR1 is SGHAT and CDR2 is FQNNGV. This CDR3 comprises 14 residues. CDR3 bases: TGTGCCAGCAGCTTATCCCACTCGAACACTGAAGCTTTCTTT. Amino acids: CASSLSHSNTEAFF.

V and J are TRBV27 and TRBJ2-7, with no clear D. This CDR3 contains 14 residues. Between the trimmed V and J ends, which lost 5 bases and 4 bases, there was a span of 15 bases. Germline CDR1 MNHEY, CDR2 SMNVEV (reference sequence). The CDR3: CASSPDRIAYEQYF. CDR3 nucleotides: TGTGCCAGCAGTCCGGACCGGATTGCGTACGAGCAGTACTTC.

This clone was observed a handful of times. The V call is TRBV7-2, the J call TRBJ2-1, with 7 positions matching TRBD2. Germline CDR1 and CDR2: SGHTA and FQGNSA. V lost 1 base to trimming and J lost 4 bases; unmatched junction nucleotides: 4. This CDR3 has 15 residues. This CDR3 is CASSLVRGYYNEQFF. Written as DNA, the CDR3 is TGTGCCAGCAGCTTAGTGCGGGGGTATTACAATGAGCAGTTCTTC.

This sequence joins TRBV2 and TRBJ1-6, with D possibly being TRBD1 (5 bases). Germline lookup yields CDR1 SNHLY and CDR2 FYNNEI. This CDR3 has 15 residues. The V and J ends lost 4 bases and 10 bases respectively, with 17 bases between them. The CDR3 DNA follows: TGTGCCAGCAGTGGATCGGGGGGAATCGTCTCACCCCTCCACTTT. This translates into CASSGSGGIVSPLHF. Variable domain in full (rest from reference TRBV2 and TRBJ1-6): EPEVTQTPSHQVTQMGQEVILRCVPISNHLYFYWYRQILGQKVEFLVSFYNNEISEKSEIFDDQFSVERPDGSNFTLKIRSTKLEDSAMYFCASSGSGGIVSPLHFGNGTRLTVT.

The CDR3 sequence is CASSSGTSGNTIYF. In DNA, the CDR3 is TGTGCCAGCAGTTCCGGGACCTCTGGAAACACCATATATTTT. The chain employs TRBV2 and TRBJ1-3, with D tentatively TRBD1 (5 bases). CDR1 SNHLY and CDR2 FYNNEI come from the germline V gene. CDR3 length: 14 residues. Trimming took 5 bases from V and 0 from J, leaving 8 bases between them.

V usage is TRBV6-5 and J usage is TRBJ2-5; D gene uncertain. V was clipped by 7 bases and J by 1 base, with 16 bases between them. CDR3 length: 15 amino acids. The germline V gene encodes CDR1 MNHEY and CDR2 SVGAGI. The CDR3 reads CASNDFGQSQETQYF. The CDR3, as DNA: TGTGCCAGCAACGATTTCGGTCAGTCCCAAGAGACCCAGTACTTC.

This chain uses TRBV2 with TRBJ2-5; D remains ambiguous. The CDR3 length is 14 residues. The V and J ends lost 4 bases and 3 bases respectively, with 12 bases between them. Looked up from germline, CDR1 is SNHLY and CDR2 is FYNNEI. The CDR3 loop reads CASSGNSLKETQYF. DNA of the CDR3: TGTGCCAGCAGTGGTAATAGCTTAAAAGAGACCCAGTACTTC.

This chain connects TRBV6-6 to TRBJ2-3; TRBD2 matches at 7 bases. The CDR3 contains 14 residues. From germline, CDR1 is MNHNY and CDR2 SVGAGI (reference sequence). J lost 3 bases, V lost 7 bases, and 7 bases had no gene match. This chain's CDR3 is CASIGGGYTDTQYF. CDR3 coding DNA: TGTGCCAGCATTGGCGGGGGTTATACAGATACGCAGTATTTT.

The genes are TRBV6-5 and TRBJ2-7; D is uncertain. The CDR3 spans 14 residues. The V end lost 0 bases, the J end lost 6 bases, and 12 bases lay between the germline ends. The V gene's germline CDR1 is MNHEY and CDR2 SVGAGI. The CDR3: CASSYSRRSAEQYF. The DNA for the CDR3 is TGTGCCAGCAGTTACTCGCGTCGTTCAGCCGAGCAGTACTTC.

This chain connects TRBV19 to TRBJ2-1; TRBD2 matches 10 bases. Germline V gene sequence: CDR1 LNHDA, CDR2 SQIVND (reference sequence). This CDR3 is 16 amino acids long. V lost 7 bases and J lost 2; bases outside the gene matches: 8. This CDR3 is CASNKRGGLTYNEQFF. In nucleotides, the CDR3 is TGTGCCAGTAATAAGCGGGGGGGCCTCACCTACAATGAGCAGTTCTTC. Combining the CDR3 with reference TRBV19 and TRBJ2-1 gives the whole variable domain DGGITQSPKYLFRKEGQNVTLSCEQNLNHDAMYWYRQDPGQGLRLIYYSQIVNDFQKGDIAEGYSVSREKKESFPLTVTSAQKNPTAFYLCASNKRGGLTYNEQFFGPGTRLTVL.

The rearrangement uses TRBV18 and TRBJ1-1; no reliable D call. Trimming removed 2 bases from V and 0 bases from J, with 10 bases in between. Germline V gene data show CDR1 as KGHSH and CDR2 as LQKENI. The CDR3 is made up of 15 amino acids. CDR3 DNA: TGTGCCAGCTCACCAAGCTCCACCCTGAACACTGAAGCTTTCTTT. This codes for CASSPSSTLNTEAFF.

The chain links TRBV7-9 to TRBJ1-2; a weak D match, TRBD1 (5 bases). This CDR3 has 14 residues. Germline lookup yields CDR1 SEHNR and CDR2 FQNEAQ (reference sequence). V shed 1 base and J shed 5 bases, with 11 bases lying between them. In DNA form, the CDR3 reads TGTGCCAGCAGCTTAGGATACAGGTCTTATGGCTACACCTTC. Protein: CASSLGYRSYGYTF.

V usage is TRBV7-9 and J usage is TRBJ1-2; the D is unclear. The V end lost 2 bases, the J end lost 2 bases, and 6 bases lay between the germline ends. This CDR3 contains 13 residues. Germline CDR1 is SEHNR and CDR2 is FQNEAQ (reference sequence). This chain's CDR3 is CASSLRVNYGYTF. The CDR3 coding sequence is TGTGCCAGCAGCTTAAGAGTAAACTATGGCTACACCTTC.

The genes are TRBV10-3 and TRBJ1-2; the match to TRBD1 covers 7 bases. From germline, CDR1 is ENHRY and CDR2 SYGVKD. Trimming at V came to 5 bases and at J to 8 bases, leaving 14 bases not matched to a gene. This CDR3 comprises 15 residues. In DNA form, the CDR3 reads TGTGCCATCAGTTTTTCAGGACAGGACCTATACGGCTACACCTTC. Translating gives CAISFSGQDLYGYTF.

This chain uses TRBV18 with TRBJ1-1; maybe TRBD1 (5 bases). Germline V gene sequence: CDR1 KGHSH, CDR2 LQKENI. Trimming stripped 1 base from V and 5 bases from J, with 14 bases between. There are 15 residues in the CDR3. CDR3 residues: CASSPQGGGRTEAFF. CDR3 coding DNA: TGTGCCAGCTCACCACAGGGTGGGGGAAGAACTGAAGCTTTCTTT.

The chain has TRBV6-6 and TRBJ2-3; D tentatively fits TRBD1 or TRBD2 (6 bases each). Germline loops: CDR1 MNHNY, CDR2 SVGAGI (reference sequence). CDR3 size: 13 residues. Trimming cost V 7 bases and J 5 bases, with 13 bases left between them. Here the CDR3 reads CASKVQGGDTQYF. The CDR3 DNA sequence: TGTGCCAGCAAAGTACAGGGAGGAGATACGCAGTATTTT.

This clone was seen only a few times. This chain links TRBV7-7 with TRBJ2-7; tentatively, D is TRBD1 or TRBD2 (5 bases each). The CDR3 extends over 14 amino acids. Trimming removed 5 bases at V and 2 bases at J, with 13 bases between. Germline V gene data show CDR1 as SSHAT and CDR2 as FNYEAQ (reference sequence). CDR3 loop: CASSTTLGAYEQYF. As DNA, the CDR3 is TGTGCCAGCAGCACCACCCTGGGGGCCTACGAGCAGTACTTC.